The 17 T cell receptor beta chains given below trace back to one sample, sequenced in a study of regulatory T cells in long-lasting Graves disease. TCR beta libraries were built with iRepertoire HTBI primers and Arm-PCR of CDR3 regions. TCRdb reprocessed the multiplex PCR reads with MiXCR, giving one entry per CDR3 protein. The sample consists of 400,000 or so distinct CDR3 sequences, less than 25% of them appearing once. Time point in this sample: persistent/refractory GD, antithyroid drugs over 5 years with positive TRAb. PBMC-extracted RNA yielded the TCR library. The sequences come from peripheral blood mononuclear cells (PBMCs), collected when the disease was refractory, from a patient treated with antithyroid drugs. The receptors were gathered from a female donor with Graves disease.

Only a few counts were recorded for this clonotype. The CDR3 region is CASSAVGELGGELFF. The CDR3 coding sequence is TGTGCCAGCAGCGCCGTGGGAGAGCTCGGCGGGGAGCTGTTTTTT. The chain recombines TRBV7-3 with TRBJ2-2; D is possibly TRBD2 (5 bases). Germline V gene lookup returns CDR1 SGHTA and CDR2 FQGTGA. The V end was cut by 5 bases, the J end by 7 bases, with 17 bases between. The CDR3 extends over 15 amino acids.

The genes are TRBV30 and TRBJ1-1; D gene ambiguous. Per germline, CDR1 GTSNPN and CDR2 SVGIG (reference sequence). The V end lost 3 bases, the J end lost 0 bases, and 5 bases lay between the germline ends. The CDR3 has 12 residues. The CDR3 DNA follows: TGTGCCTGGAGGGGGTTGAACACTGAAGCTTTCTTT. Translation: CAWRGLNTEAFF.

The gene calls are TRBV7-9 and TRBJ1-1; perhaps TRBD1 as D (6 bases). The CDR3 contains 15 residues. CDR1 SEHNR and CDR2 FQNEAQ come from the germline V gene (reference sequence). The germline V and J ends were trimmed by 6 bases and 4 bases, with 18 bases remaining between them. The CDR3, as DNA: TGTGCCAGCAGGGGACTTCGGGGGGCGGCCACTGAAGCTTTCTTT. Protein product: CASRGLRGAATEAFF.

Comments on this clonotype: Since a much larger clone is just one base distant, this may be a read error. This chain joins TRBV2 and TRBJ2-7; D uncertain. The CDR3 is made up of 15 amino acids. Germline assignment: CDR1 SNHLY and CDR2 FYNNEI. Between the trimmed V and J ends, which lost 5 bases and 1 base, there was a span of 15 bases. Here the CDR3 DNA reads TGTGCCAGCAGTTCCTCCGGGCGAGAATCCTACGAGCAGTACTTC. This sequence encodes CASSSSGRESYEQYF.

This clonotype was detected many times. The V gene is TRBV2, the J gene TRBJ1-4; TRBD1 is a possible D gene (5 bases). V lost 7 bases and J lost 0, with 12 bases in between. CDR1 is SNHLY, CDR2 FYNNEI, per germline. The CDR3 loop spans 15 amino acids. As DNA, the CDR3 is TGTGCCAGCATAATACGGGGGGCAACTAATGAAAAACTGTTTTTT. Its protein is CASIIRGATNEKLFF.

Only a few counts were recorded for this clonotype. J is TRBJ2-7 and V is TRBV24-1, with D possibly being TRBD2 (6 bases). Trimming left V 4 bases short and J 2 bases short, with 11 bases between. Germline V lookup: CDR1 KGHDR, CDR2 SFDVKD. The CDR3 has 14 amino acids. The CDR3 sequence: CATSEGGGAYEQYF. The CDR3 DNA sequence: TGTGCCACCAGTGAGGGGGGTGGGGCCTACGAGCAGTACTTC.

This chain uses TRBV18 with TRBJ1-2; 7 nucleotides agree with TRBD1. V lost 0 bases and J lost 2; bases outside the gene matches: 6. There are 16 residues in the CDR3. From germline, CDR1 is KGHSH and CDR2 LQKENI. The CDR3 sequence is CASSPPETGPNYGYTF. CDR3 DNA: TGTGCCAGCTCACCACCCGAGACAGGGCCGAACTATGGCTACACCTTC.

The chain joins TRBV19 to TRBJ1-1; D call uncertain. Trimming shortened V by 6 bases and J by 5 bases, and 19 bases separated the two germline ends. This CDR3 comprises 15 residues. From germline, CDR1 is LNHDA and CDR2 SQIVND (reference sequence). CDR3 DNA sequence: TGTGCCAGTAGGACTTGGGCAGGCAGGAGAACTGAAGCTTTCTTT. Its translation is CASRTWAGRRTEAFF.

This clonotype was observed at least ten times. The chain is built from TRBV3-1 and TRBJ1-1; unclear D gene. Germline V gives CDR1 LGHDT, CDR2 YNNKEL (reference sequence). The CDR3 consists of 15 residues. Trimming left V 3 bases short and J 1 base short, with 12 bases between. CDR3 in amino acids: CASSQSGSGNTEAFF. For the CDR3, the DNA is TGTGCCAGCAGCCAGAGCGGGTCGGGGAACACTGAAGCTTTCTTT. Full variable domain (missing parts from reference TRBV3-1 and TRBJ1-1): DTAVSQTPKYLVTQMGNDKSIKCEQNLGHDTMYWYKQDSKKFLKIMFSYNNKELIINETVPNRFSPKSPDKAHLNLHINSLELGDSAVYFCASSQSGSGNTEAFFGQGTRLTVV.

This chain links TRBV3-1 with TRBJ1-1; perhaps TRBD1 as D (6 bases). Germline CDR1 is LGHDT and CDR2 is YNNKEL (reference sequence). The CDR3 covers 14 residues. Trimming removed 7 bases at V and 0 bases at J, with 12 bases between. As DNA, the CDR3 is TGTGCCAGCACCCGGACAGTTATGAACACTGAAGCTTTCTTT. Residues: CASTRTVMNTEAFF.

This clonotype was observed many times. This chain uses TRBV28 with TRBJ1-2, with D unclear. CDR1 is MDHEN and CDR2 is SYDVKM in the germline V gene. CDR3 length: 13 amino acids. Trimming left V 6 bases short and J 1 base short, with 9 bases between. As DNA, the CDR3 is TGTGCCAGCAGCTTTCAGAATAACTATGGCTACACCTTC. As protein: CASSFQNNYGYTF.

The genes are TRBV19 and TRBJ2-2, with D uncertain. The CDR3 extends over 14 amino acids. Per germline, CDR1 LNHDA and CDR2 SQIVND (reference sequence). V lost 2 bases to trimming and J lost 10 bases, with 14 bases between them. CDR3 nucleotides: TGTGCCAGTAGTATAAGTACGACCACACCGGAGCTGTTTTTT. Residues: CASSISTTTPELFF. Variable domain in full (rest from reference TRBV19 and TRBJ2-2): DGGITQSPKYLFRKEGQNVTLSCEQNLNHDAMYWYRQDPGQGLRLIYYSQIVNDFQKGDIAEGYSVSREKKESFPLTVTSAQKNPTAFYLCASSISTTTPELFFGEGSRLTVL.

CDR3 nucleotide sequence: TGTGCCAGCAGCCCCGGGACAGGGGTCCCCTACGAGCAGTACTTC. Its protein is CASSPGTGVPYEQYF. This sequence joins TRBV7-3 and TRBJ2-7; 10 bases are a match to TRBD1. The germline V gene encodes CDR1 SGHTA and CDR2 FQGTGA. V was clipped by 5 bases and J by 2 bases; unmatched bases: 6. This CDR3 is built from 15 residues.

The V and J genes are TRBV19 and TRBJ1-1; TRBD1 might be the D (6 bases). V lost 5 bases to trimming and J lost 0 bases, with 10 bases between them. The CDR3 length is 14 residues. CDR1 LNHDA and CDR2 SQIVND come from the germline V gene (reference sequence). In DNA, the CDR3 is TGTGCCAGTAGTTATGGACAGTTGAACACTGAAGCTTTCTTT. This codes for CASSYGQLNTEAFF.

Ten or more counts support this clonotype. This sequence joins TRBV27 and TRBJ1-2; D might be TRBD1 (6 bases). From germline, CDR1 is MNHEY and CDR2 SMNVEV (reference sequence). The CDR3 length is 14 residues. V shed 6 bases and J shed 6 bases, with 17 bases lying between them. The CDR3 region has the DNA TGTGCCAGCAGCCCTCGAGGGGGGCTTAATGGCTACACCTTC. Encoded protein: CASSPRGGLNGYTF.

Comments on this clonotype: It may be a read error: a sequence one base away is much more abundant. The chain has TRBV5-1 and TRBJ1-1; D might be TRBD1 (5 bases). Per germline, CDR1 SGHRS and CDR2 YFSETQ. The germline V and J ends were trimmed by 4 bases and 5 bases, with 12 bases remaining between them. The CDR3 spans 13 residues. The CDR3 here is CASSRDGRTEAFF. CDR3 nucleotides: TGCGCCAGCAGCCGGGACGGAAGGACTGAAGCTTTCTTT.

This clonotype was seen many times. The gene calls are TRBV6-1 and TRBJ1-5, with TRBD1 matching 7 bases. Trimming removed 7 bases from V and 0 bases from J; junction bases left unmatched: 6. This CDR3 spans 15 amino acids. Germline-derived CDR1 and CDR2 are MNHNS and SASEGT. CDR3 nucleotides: TGTGCCAGCAAGACAGGGATCTATAGCAATCAGCCCCAGCATTTT. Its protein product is CASKTGIYSNQPQHF.